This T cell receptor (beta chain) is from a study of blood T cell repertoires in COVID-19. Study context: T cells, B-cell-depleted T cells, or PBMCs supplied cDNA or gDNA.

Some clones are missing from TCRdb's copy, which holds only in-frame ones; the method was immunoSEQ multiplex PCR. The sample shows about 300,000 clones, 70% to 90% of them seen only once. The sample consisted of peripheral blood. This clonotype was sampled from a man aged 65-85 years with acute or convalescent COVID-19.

Here the CDR3 reads CASSEVSRQVPYNEQFF. DNA for the CDR3: TGTGCCAGCAGTGAAGTATCAAGGCAGGTCCCCTACAATGAGCAGTTCTTC. This chain links TRBV6-1 with TRBJ2-1; no clear D. This CDR3 contains 17 residues. Germline V gene sequence: CDR1 MNHNS, CDR2 SASEGT. Trimming took 1 base from V and 2 from J, leaving 15 bases between them.